This T cell receptor beta chain appears in the sequencing data of a study of blood T cells in healthy people across ages. Whole-study results and caveats: Versus aged donors, long-lived donors had higher diversity and more naive CD4+ cells. Getting older went along with TCR beta diversity per million T cells dropping roughly linearly.

Germline CDR1 SGHTA, CDR2 FQGNSA. Trimming removed 5 bases from V and 4 bases from J, with 15 bases in between. The CDR3 runs to 15 residues. As for this clonotype: Its antigen is unknown.

The sample providers were healthy Caucasian people from Russia, aged roughly 6 to 90. A J-beta primer mix and a sample-barcoded 5' primer were used in a second PCR of about 7 to 12 cycles. Every molecule of cDNA carried a tag from a template-switch adaptor with 12 random nucleotides. Each CDR3 protein gets one entry after TCRdb re-called the 5' RACE reads with MiXCR. The sample lists some 1.4 million distinct CDR3 sequences; 40% to 50% were seen once. This chain joins TRBV7-2 and TRBJ1-5; TRBD1 might be the D (6 bases). The sequence was obtained from a woman under 30 in good health. Source material: blood. CDR3: CASSPGEIVNQPQHF. The CDR3 nucleotides are TGTGCCAGCAGCCCAGGGGAGATAGTGAATCAGCCCCAGCATTTT. Drawing the rest from reference TRBV7-2 and TRBJ1-5, the complete variable domain is GAGVSQSPSNKVTEKGKDVELRCDPISGHTALYWYRQSLGQGLEFLIYFQGNSAPDKSGLPSDRFSAERTGGSVSTLTIQRTQQEDSAVYLCASSPGEIVNQPQHFGDGTRLSIL.